These T cell receptor beta chains were read from a single sample in a study of T cell responses to AZD1222 COVID-19 vaccine. Assay used: immunoSEQ multiplex PCR; TCRdb lists only in-frame clones, some missing. The sample contains around 140,000 clones, 92% of which appear only once. The sequencing used peripheral blood, collected on day 0 of AZD1222 vaccination. Receptors originate from an adult in good health. CDR3s include the opening cysteine and the closing phenylalanine or tryptophan. A D gene is named only where the DNA matches it firmly. The size of a clone is reported for some rows only, either as once, few or many, or as a class for expanded clones.

13,TRBV5-5,TRBJ2-7,-,-,TGTGCCAGCAGACCTGGACAGTTTATCGAGCAGTACTTC,CASRPGQFIEQYF
15,TRBV28,TRBJ1-1,-,-,TGTGCCAGCACTCAAAAACCTTGGCGGAACACTGAAGCTTTCTTT,CASTQKPWRNTEAFF
17,TRBV18,TRBJ2-7,-,once,TGTGCCAGCTCACCAATCCGGACACAGGGAACGTCTAGGGAGCAGTACTTC,CASSPIRTQGTSREQYF
12,TRBV28,TRBJ1-5,-,-,TGTGCCAGCAGTTCCGGCGGTCAGCCCCAGCATTTT,CASSSGGQPQHF
18,TRBV4-1,TRBJ2-3,TRBD2,few,TGCGCCAGCAGCCAAGGCCCCTTGAGCGGGGATAGCACAGATACGCAGTATTTT,CASSQGPLSGDSTDTQYF
16,TRBV6-2/TRBV6-3,TRBJ2-3,-,-,TGTGCCAGCATCCCCGGGGCTAGAGTTAGCACAGATACGCAGTATTTT,CASIPGARVSTDTQYF
13,TRBV21-1,TRBJ1-5,-,-,TGTGCCAGCAGCAAATATAGCAATCAGCCCCAGCATTTT,CASSKYSNQPQHF
18,TRBV3-1/TRBV3-2,TRBJ2-1,TRBD2,few,TGTGCCAGCAGCCAAGATCAGAGTAGCGGGGACTCCTACAATGAGCAGTTCTTC,CASSQDQSSGDSYNEQFF
18,TRBV6-1,TRBJ2-7,TRBD2,-,TGTGCCAGCAGTGAAGCATCTTATTCGGGAGGAGGTCGGAACGAGCAGTACTTC,CASSEASYSGGGRNEQYF
15,TRBV5-1,TRBJ2-7,TRBD2,-,TGCGCCAGCAGCTTTGGGACTAGCGGGAACTACGAGCAGTACTTC,CASSFGTSGNYEQYF
18,TRBV19,TRBJ1-2,-,-,TGTGCCAGTAGTCTCCGACAGGTCCCTAGAATTACTAACTATGGCTACACCTTC,CASSLRQVPRITNYGYTF
17,TRBV7-9,TRBJ2-7,-,-,TGTGCCAGCAGTCGAGCGTCGTCCGGGGGCGAAACCTACGAGCAGTACTTC,CASSRASSGGETYEQYF
15,TRBV15,TRBJ1-1,-,-,TGTGCCACCAGCAGAGATCCAGGGTTGAACACTGAAGCTTTCTTT,CATSRDPGLNTEAFF
15,TRBV27,TRBJ2-7,TRBD2,-,TGTGCCAGCAGTTCTCCAGCGGGAGCCACATACGAGCAGTACTTC,CASSSPAGATYEQYF
16,TRBV5-1,TRBJ2-1,TRBD1,-,TGCGCCAGCAGCTTGGGGGACAGCAGGTCTTACAATGAGCAGTTCTTC,CASSLGDSRSYNEQFF
13,TRBV19,TRBJ1-6,-,-,TGTGCCAGTAGGAACAACAGAGATTCACCCCTCCACTTT,CASRNNRDSPLHF
13,TRBV28,TRBJ1-2,-,-,TGTGCCAGCACCCCCGGTGGGGGCTATGGCTACACCTTC,CASTPGGGYGYTF
14,TRBV5-5,TRBJ1-2,TRBD1,once,TGTGCCAGCAGCACCGGACAGGGGAACTATGGCTACACCTTC,CASSTGQGNYGYTF
14,TRBV5-1,TRBJ1-2,TRBD1,-,TGCGCCAGCAGCTTGGATGGGACAGATTATGGCTACACCTTC,CASSLDGTDYGYTF
17,TRBV24-1,TRBJ1-1,-,-,TGTGCCACCAGTGATTTTGAAGGACCCCCTGAGAACACTGAAGCTTTCTTT,CATSDFEGPPENTEAFF
14,TRBV2,TRBJ1-2,TRBD1,-,TGTGCCAGCAGTGAATCGGGCAGGGGGCACGGCTACACCTTC,CASSESGRGHGYTF
12,TRBV11-2,TRBJ2-7,-,-,TGTGCCAGCGGCGAATGGGGGGACGAGCAGTACTTC,CASGEWGDEQYF
13,TRBV29-1,TRBJ1-3,-,-,TGCAGCGCCGGAGGGGATTCTGGAAACACCATATATTTT,CSAGGDSGNTIYF
10,TRBV20-1,TRBJ1-2,-,-,TGCAGTGCTAGCGTCTATGGCTACACCTTC,CSASVYGYTF
15,TRBV2,TRBJ1-4,-,-,TGTGCCAGCAGTGGGGCGGCGGCCAATAATGAAAAACTGTTTTTT,CASSGAAANNEKLFF
20,TRBV15,TRBJ2-1,TRBD2,-,TGTGCCACCAGCAGAGATTTTCAGACTAGCGGGAGGGCCGGGTACAATGAGCAGTTCTTC,CATSRDFQTSGRAGYNEQFF
16,TRBV27,TRBJ2-2,-,-,TGTGCCAGCAGTTTCAAGGGAAAGCGACGTGCCGGGGAGCTGTTTTTT,CASSFKGKRRAGELFF
14,TRBV28,TRBJ1-1,TRBD1,-,TGTGCCAGCCACAGGGACAGGGGTAACACTGAAGCTTTCTTT,CASHRDRGNTEAFF
17,TRBV4-2,TRBJ2-3,TRBD2,-,TGTGCCAGCAGGCCCAGTGGGAGCGGGGGGGCGAAAGATACGCAGTATTTT,CASRPSGSGGAKDTQYF
14,TRBV18,TRBJ1-1,-,-,TGTGCCAGCTCACCCGTGGGGGTGTGGACTGAAGCTTTCTTT,CASSPVGVWTEAFF
12,TRBV6-5,TRBJ2-5,-,-,TGTGCCAGCACTAGGTGGCAAGAGACCCAGTACTTC,CASTRWQETQYF
14,TRBV7-9,TRBJ1-5,-,-,TGTGCCAGCAGCGGGGCAGGGGGCAATCAGCCCCAGCATTTT,CASSGAGGNQPQHF
14,TRBV6-5,TRBJ2-1,-,-,TGTGCCAGCGCCGGACAGATTTCCTACAATGAGCAGTTCTTC,CASAGQISYNEQFF
14,TRBV28,TRBJ2-2,-,-,TGTGCCAGCCTATGGAGCAGTAACCCCGGGGAGCTGTTTTTT,CASLWSSNPGELFF
15,TRBV15,TRBJ1-5,-,-,TGTGCCACCAGCGGAGAGCCGGGTTTTGATCAGCCCCAGCATTTT,CATSGEPGFDQPQHF
18,TRBV5-6,TRBJ2-7,-,-,TGTGCCAGCAGCTTAAATGGCCTACGAATGACAGTACAGAACGAGCAGTACTTC,CASSLNGLRMTVQNEQYF
16,TRBV3-1/TRBV3-2,TRBJ1-1,-,-,TGTGCCAGCAGCCAAGAGGAGGGGCTTATAGAGACTGAAGCTTTCTTT,CASSQEEGLIETEAFF
15,TRBV4-1,TRBJ2-7,-,-,TGCGCCAGCAGCCAAGTCGGTCTTGGGACCTACGAGCAGTACTTC,CASSQVGLGTYEQYF
15,TRBV6-5,TRBJ1-4,TRBD1,-,TGTGCCAGCAGTTACTCCGGGACAGGGTATGAAAAACTGTTTTTT,CASSYSGTGYEKLFF
16,TRBV7-6,TRBJ2-7,-,-,TGTGCCAGCAGCCAGGGGGGGCGAAGAACATCCTACGAGCAGTACTTC,CASSQGGRRTSYEQYF
17,TRBV19,TRBJ2-1,TRBD1,-,TGTGCCAGTAGTATAGATGTCACAGGGGGCATTTACAATGAGCAGTTCTTC,CASSIDVTGGIYNEQFF
14,TRBV10-3,TRBJ2-7,-,-,TGTGCCATCACATCCGGGACACAAACCTACGAGCAGTACTTC,CAITSGTQTYEQYF
13,TRBV2,TRBJ1-2,TRBD1,-,TGTGCCAGCAAGATGGGGACAGGCTATGGCTACACCTTC,CASKMGTGYGYTF
11,TRBV7-2,TRBJ2-7,-,-,TGTGCCAGCAGCTTGGCCCACGAGCAGTACTTC,CASSLAHEQYF
13,TRBV6-5,TRBJ1-2,-,-,TGTGCCAGCAGCGCCGGTTCTAACTATGGCTACACCTTC,CASSAGSNYGYTF
15,TRBV7-9,TRBJ2-3,-,-,TGTGCCAGCAGCTCGACGGGGGACCCACCAGATACGCAGTATTTT,CASSSTGDPPDTQYF
17,TRBV24-1,TRBJ2-3,TRBD2,once,TGTGCCACCAGCCCCTCTAGCGGGAGAGGGTGGGAAGATACGCAGTATTTT,CATSPSSGRGWEDTQYF
14,TRBV14,TRBJ1-1,-,-,TGTGCCAGCAGCCTCGGGGTGGTTGGCACTGAAGCTTTCTTT,CASSLGVVGTEAFF
13,TRBV29-1,TRBJ2-5,-,-,TGCAGCGTTGCCCGACAGCCTCAAGAGACCCAGTACTTC,CSVARQPQETQYF